One T cell receptor beta chain is described in this entry. The data derive from a study of blood T cell repertoires in COVID-19. At the level of the study: COVID-19 samples collected from the United States, Italy and Spain covered acute and convalescent phases.

TCRdb keeps only in-frame clones here, not all; method: immunoSEQ multiplex PCR. The profile shows approximately 530,000 clones, roughly nine tenths of them singletons. Germline trimming cut 0 bases from V and 7 bases from J; bases unmatched to any gene: 7. CDR1 and CDR2 from the germline V gene are WSHSY and SAAADI. This CDR3 comprises 16 residues. In Seattle, patients joined the study during active infection and were tracked longitudinally. Source material: peripheral blood. This clonotype was obtained from a woman aged 50 to 65 with COVID-19, enrolled during active disease. The chain has TRBV10-2 and TRBJ2-1; 9 bases are a match to TRBD2. DNA for the CDR3: TGCGCCAGCAGTGAGTCAGGGGCGGGGGGGCGGAATGAGCAGTTCTTC. Amino acids: CASSESGAGGRNEQFF.